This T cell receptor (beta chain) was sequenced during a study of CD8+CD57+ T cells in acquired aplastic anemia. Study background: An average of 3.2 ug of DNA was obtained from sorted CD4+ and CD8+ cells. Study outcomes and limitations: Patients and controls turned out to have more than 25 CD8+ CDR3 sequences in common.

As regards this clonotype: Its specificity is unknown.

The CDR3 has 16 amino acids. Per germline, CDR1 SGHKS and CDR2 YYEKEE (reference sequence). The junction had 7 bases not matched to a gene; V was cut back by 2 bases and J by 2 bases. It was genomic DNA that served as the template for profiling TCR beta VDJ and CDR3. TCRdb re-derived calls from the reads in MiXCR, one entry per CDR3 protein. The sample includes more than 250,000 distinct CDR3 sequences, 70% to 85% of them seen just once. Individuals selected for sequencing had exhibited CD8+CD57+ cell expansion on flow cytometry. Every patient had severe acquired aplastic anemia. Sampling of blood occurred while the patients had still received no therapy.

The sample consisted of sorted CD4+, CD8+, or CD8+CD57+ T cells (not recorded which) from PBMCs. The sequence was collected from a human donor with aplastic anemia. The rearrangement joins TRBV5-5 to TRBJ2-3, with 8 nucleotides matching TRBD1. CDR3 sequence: CASSLATGDHTDTQYF. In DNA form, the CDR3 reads TGTGCCAGCAGCTTAGCGACAGGGGATCACACAGATACGCAGTATTTT. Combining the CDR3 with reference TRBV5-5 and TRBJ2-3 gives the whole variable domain DAGVTQSPTHLIKTRGQQVTLRCSPISGHKSVSWYQQVLGQGPQFIFQYYEKEERGRGNFPDRFSARQFPNYSSELNVNALLLGDSALYLCASSLATGDHTDTQYFGPGTRLTVL.